The 18 T cell receptor beta chains below all came from one sample that was sequenced in a study of T cells in Graves' hyperthyroidism and ophthalmopathy. Amplification targeted TCR beta CDR3 regions from RNA transcripts. HTBI primers were used for first-round RT-PCR of the TCR CDR3. TCRdb re-called the multiplex PCR reads with MiXCR, one entry per CDR3 protein. The table has about 350,000 distinct CDR3 sequences, about a sixth seen once; the top ten hold around a third. The sample comprised blood. All receptors come from a woman aged 30 to 39 with Graves' hyperthyroidism that later progressed to Graves' ophthalmopathy.

The table lists this clonotype with many counts. V usage is TRBV11-2 and J usage is TRBJ1-2; weak D call: TRBD1 (5 bases). Germline CDR1 reads SGHAT; CDR2 reads FQNNGV. This CDR3 is 15 amino acids long. V was trimmed by 5 bases and J by 2 bases, leaving 15 bases between them. CDR3 DNA: TGTGCCAGCAGCGTCGGGACCGAGGAGAACTATGGCTACACCTTC. It translates to CASSVGTEENYGYTF.

This clonotype was observed many times. The chain recombines TRBV5-1 with TRBJ1-3; D is undetermined. The CDR3 loop spans 18 amino acids. Germline V gene data show CDR1 as SGHRS and CDR2 as YFSETQ. V was pared by 3 bases and J by 0 bases, with 19 bases between. CDR3 coding DNA: TGCGCCAGCAGCTATCTTGGACCCATGTCTCCCTCTGGAAACACCATATATTTT. Its protein is CASSYLGPMSPSGNTIYF.

This clonotype occurred a few times. The J gene is TRBJ1-1, the V gene TRBV19; D is possibly TRBD1 (5 bases). This CDR3 is built from 14 residues. The V gene lost 3 bases and the J gene lost 4 bases, with 12 bases spanning the gap. Germline CDR1 is LNHDA and CDR2 is SQIVND (reference sequence). The CDR3 coding sequence is TGTGCCAGTAGTATCGAGGGGTTGGGCACTGAAGCTTTCTTT. Amino acids: CASSIEGLGTEAFF.

In its sample, this clonotype was seen many times. The V call is TRBV20-1, the J call TRBJ1-2; no definite D call. The germline V gene encodes CDR1 DFQATT and CDR2 SNEGSKA (reference sequence). The V and J ends lost 0 bases and 7 bases respectively, with 9 bases between them. CDR3 length equals 12 residues. The CDR3 protein is CSARDLNVGYTF. CDR3 sequence (DNA): TGCAGTGCTAGAGATCTAAACGTTGGCTACACCTTC.

The sample holds many counts of this clonotype. The chain combines TRBV27 with TRBJ2-7; tentative D call: TRBD1 (6 bases). The CDR3 runs to 14 residues. V dropped 4 bases and J dropped 2 bases, with 12 bases sitting between them. Per germline, CDR1 MNHEY and CDR2 SMNVEV (reference sequence). CDR3 sequence (DNA): TGTGCCAGCAGTTACCAGGGGTTAGCCTACGAGCAGTACTTC. It encodes CASSYQGLAYEQYF.

This clonotype was detected ten times or more. The chain recombines TRBV7-9 with TRBJ2-7; D ambiguous. Germline CDR1 reads SEHNR; CDR2 reads FQNEAQ (reference sequence). The CDR3 consists of 12 residues. Trimming removed 6 bases at V and 0 bases at J, with 6 bases between. CDR3 loop: CASSDSSYEQYF. The CDR3 region has the DNA TGTGCCAGCAGTGATAGCTCCTACGAGCAGTACTTC.

The V call is TRBV4-1, the J call TRBJ1-2; a weak D match, TRBD1 (5 bases). Germline loops: CDR1 MGHRA, CDR2 YSYEKL. V dropped 0 bases and J dropped 7 bases, with 18 bases sitting between them. This CDR3 has 16 amino acids. The CDR3: CASSQDLTPYRGGYTF. The CDR3 DNA reads TGCGCCAGCAGCCAAGACTTAACGCCCTATAGGGGTGGCTACACCTTC.

This clonotype was recorded a few times. The chain carries TRBV7-9 and TRBJ1-5, with 9 bases identical to TRBD1. Germline V gene data show CDR1 as SEHNR and CDR2 as FQNEAQ (reference sequence). CDR3 size: 15 residues. V shed 9 bases, J shed 2 bases, and the junction held 8 bases outside the gene matches. CDR3 sequence (DNA): TGTGCCAGTGACAGGACAGGGGTCCGCAATCAGCCCCAGCATTTT. This gives the protein CASDRTGVRNQPQHF.

Turning to this clonotype: A much larger clone lies one base from this, so it may be a read error. The CDR3 coding sequence is TGTGCCGGTAGTCCATCTCCGGGACAGATTTATGGCTACACCTTC. Translated, it gives CAGSPSPGQIYGYTF. The chain combines TRBV19 with TRBJ1-2; 7 nucleotides line up with TRBD1. CDR3 length: 15 residues. CDR1 and CDR2 from the germline V gene are LNHDA and SQIVND (reference sequence).

The V and J genes are TRBV19 and TRBJ1-3; no firm D call. The CDR3 contains 17 residues. V was pared by 6 bases and J by 0 bases, with 18 bases between. Germline CDR1 is LNHDA and CDR2 is SQIVND (reference sequence). In nucleotides, the CDR3 is TGTGCCAGTAGCACCAAGGAGCAGCGGAGCTCTGGAAACACCATATATTTT. This gives the protein CASSTKEQRSSGNTIYF.

This clonotype was observed many times. The chain's CDR3 is CASSIGGTIYEQYF. The CDR3, as DNA: TGTGCCAGTAGTATAGGTGGAACCATCTACGAGCAGTACTTC. The rearrangement uses TRBV19 and TRBJ2-7; D is unclear. The V gene's germline CDR1 is LNHDA and CDR2 SQIVND (reference sequence). The CDR3 has 14 residues. Trimming removed 1 base from V and 3 bases from J, with 10 bases in between.

This clonotype was seen at least ten times. The rearrangement joins TRBV12-3 or TRBV12-4 to TRBJ1-4; D call uncertain. This CDR3 is 14 amino acids long. Trimming shortened V by 4 bases and J by 7 bases, and 13 bases separated the two germline ends. CDR3 bases: TGTGCCAGCAGTTCTGGGAATGAAGTTGAAAAACTGTTTTTT. This gives the protein CASSSGNEVEKLFF.

V usage is TRBV27 and J usage is TRBJ2-1; 13 positions match TRBD2. This CDR3 has 15 residues. The germline CDR1 and CDR2 sequences are MNHEY and SMNVEV (reference sequence). The trim removed 5 bases at V and 7 bases at J, leaving 5 bases unmatched. CDR3 in DNA: TGTGCCAGCAGTATCGGGACTAGCGGGACAAATGAGCAGTTCTTC. Its translation is CASSIGTSGTNEQFF.

This clonotype was seen repeatedly, ten times or more. The chain is built from TRBV2 and TRBJ2-5; TRBD1 matches at 8 bases. The CDR3 length is 12 residues. After removal of 8 bases from V and 5 bases from J, the junction contained 4 bases not matched to a gene. CDR1 and CDR2 from the germline V gene are SNHLY and FYNNEI. In DNA, the CDR3 is TGTGCCAGCGGGGACAGGCTGGAGACCCAGTACTTC. It specifies CASGDRLETQYF.

The chain uses TRBV12-3 or TRBV12-4 and TRBJ2-7; 12 bases line up with TRBD2. The CDR3 totals 16 residues. The V and J ends lost 6 bases and 1 base, in that order; junction bases with no gene match: 7. The CDR3 is CASSQGTSGFSYEQYF. Written as DNA, the CDR3 is TGTGCCAGCAGCCAAGGGACTAGCGGGTTTTCCTACGAGCAGTACTTC.

This chain links TRBV20-1 with TRBJ2-7, with D tentatively TRBD2 (6 bases). Trimming took off 0 bases at V and 1 base at J, with 13 bases between the two ends. The CDR3 runs to 15 residues. Germline assignment: CDR1 DFQATT and CDR2 SNEGSKA (reference sequence). Here the CDR3 DNA reads TGCAGTGCTAGAGATCTGGTTGGGGGGTCCTACGAGCAGTACTTC. This gives the protein CSARDLVGGSYEQYF.

This clonotype occurred a few times. CDR3 bases: TGTGCCAGCCTAGCGGGAGTGGGGGATCCTAGCACAGATACGCAGTATTTT. Its translation is CASLAGVGDPSTDTQYF. This chain joins TRBV6-2 or TRBV6-3 and TRBJ2-3; 10 bases map to TRBD2. Germline-derived CDR1 and CDR2 are MNHEY and SVGEGT. Trimming cost V 8 bases and J 0 bases; bases outside gene matches: 11. The CDR3 contains 17 residues.

Comments on this clonotype: This may come from a read error, since a much larger clone is one base off. The chain employs TRBV3-1 and TRBJ2-1, with D possibly matching TRBD2 (5 bases). This CDR3 is built from 16 residues. The V gene's germline CDR1 is LGHDT and CDR2 YNNKEL (reference sequence). CDR3 residues: CASNQASFGSYNEQFF. In DNA, the CDR3 is TGTGCCAGCAACCAAGCTAGCTTCGGCTCCTACAATGAGCAGTTCTTC.